The rows below give T cell receptor beta chains drawn from one sample of a study of tumor-infiltrating lymphocytes in primary liver carcinoma. TCRdb processed the multiplex PCR reads anew with MiXCR; each CDR3 protein has one entry. The data hold around 80,000 distinct CDR3 sequences, with 65% to 80% observed a single time. The sequencing sample was made of liver tumor tissue from sampling region 1. The receptors here all came from a man between 35 and 55 years old with primary liver carcinoma and hepatitis B virus infection. The CDR3 runs from the conserved cysteine through the conserved F or W. The D gene is left open where the match is weak. Clone size is given for some rows only: seen once, a few or many times, or a class if the clone is expanded.

J gene	D gene	V gene	clone size	CDR3 protein	CDR3 DNA
TRBJ1-1	.	TRBV19	once	CASSIMVEEAFF	TGTGCCAGTAGTATTATGGTAGAAGAGGCTTTCTTT
TRBJ2-5	TRBD2	TRBV12-3/TRBV12-4	.	CASSGTIKETQYF	TGTGCCAGCAGCGGGACTATCAAAGAGACCCAATACTTC
TRBJ2-5	TRBD2	TRBV5-5	.	CASTLAEASGSETQYF	TGCGCCAGTACCTTGGCCGAGGCTAGCGGGAGTGAGACCCAGTACTTC
TRBJ1-1	.	TRBV4-1	.	CASSQGLNMNTETFF	TGCGCCAGTAGCCAAGGCCTTAATATGAACACTGAAACTTTCTTT
TRBJ2-7	.	TRBV6-1	.	CAAQHGSTYEQYF	TGTGCCGCCCAACACGGGAGCACCTACGAGCAGTACTTC
TRBJ1-1	TRBD1	TRBV11-2	.	CPSSRMGGQGSGTEASF	TGTCCCAGCAGCCGAATGGGGGGACAGGGGTCCGGCACTGAAGCTTCCTTT
TRBJ2-1	.	TRBV6-5	.	CASSYSYEEQFF	TGTGCCAGCAGTTACTCGTACGAGGAGCAGTTCTTC
TRBJ2-3	TRBD2	TRBV25-1	few	CAISVTSGRTDTQYF	TGTGCCATCTCCGTGACTAGCGGGAGAACAGATACGCAGTATTTT
TRBJ2-6	TRBD1	TRBV6-5	.	CARRAGDRSGAIVLTF	TGTGCCAGAAGGGCAGGGGACAGGTCCGGGGCCATCGTCCTGACTTTC
TRBJ2-7	.	TRBV2	.	CVSSERNSYEQYF	TGTGTCAGCTCGGAGCGGAACTCCTACGAGCAGTACTTC
TRBJ2-5	.	TRBV7-9	.	CVVGWETQYF	TGTGTCGTAGGGTGGGAGACCCAGTACTTT
TRBJ2-1	TRBD1	TRBV11-2	.	CTNSVTGVYDEQFF	TGTACCAACAGCGTGACAGGGGTTTACGATGAGCAGTTCTTC
TRBJ2-7	TRBD2	TRBV6-5	.	CTFRPEGLAYEQYF	TGTACCTTCAGGCCGGAGGGACTAGCCTACGAGCAGTATTTC
TRBJ2-2	.	TRBV6-5	.	CASRPLARGVYGELFF	TGCGCCAGCAGACCTCTAGCGCGAGGAGTATACGGGGAGCTGTTTTTT
TRBJ2-6	TRBD1	TRBV6-5	.	CTSRLGQGSSGANVLIF	TGTACCAGCAGATTAGGACAGGGATCCTCTGGGGCCAACGTCCTGATTTTC
TRBJ1-1	.	TRBV4-1	many	CASSQDRGGGLMNTEAFF	TGCGCCAGCAGCCAAGATAGGGGGGGGGGCCTCATGAACACTGAAGCTTTCTTT
TRBJ2-1	.	TRBV2	.	CASSGRWAPGNEQIF	.
TRBJ2-2	.	TRBV13	many	CASSFRRRAEANTGELFF	TGTGCCAGCAGCTTTAGGAGAAGGGCGGAAGCGAACACCGGGGAGCTGTTTTTT
TRBJ2-2	.	TRBV4-2	.	CASSQELGNTGERFF	TGTGCCAGCAGCCAAGAGCTGGGAAACACCGGTGAGCGGTTTTTT
TRBJ1-4	.	TRBV10-2	.	CTSSELDSNEKLFF	TGTACCAGCAGTGAATTGGACAGTAATGAAAAACTGTTTTTT
TRBJ2-1	.	TRBV15	few	CATSRDLVSDEQFF	TGTGCCACCAGCAGAGATCTGGTAAGCGATGAGCAGTTCTTC
TRBJ2-7	.	TRBV5-5	many	CASSYSYGSYYEQYF	TGTGCCAGCAGCTACTCTTACGGGAGCTACTACGAGCAGTACTTC
TRBJ2-1	TRBD1	TRBV7-9	.	CASIPSGTGGIDEQVF	TGTGCCAGCATCCCCTCTGGGACAGGGGGTATCGATGAGCAGGTCTTC
TRBJ1-1	.	TRBV5-1	many	CASSARSTNTEAFF	TGCGCCAGCAGCGCCCGCTCCACGAACACTGAAGCTTTCTTT
TRBJ2-7	.	TRBV5-6	.	CASSLDIDYEQYF	TGTGCCAGCAGCTTGGACATCGACTACGAGCAGTACTTC
TRBJ2-7	.	TRBV6-1	many	CASSEALRNEQYF	TGTGCCAGCAGTGAAGCGCTTAGAAACGAGCAGTACTTC
TRBJ1-1	.	TRBV4-2	.	CAGSQLKEGTEAFF	TGTGCCGGCAGTCAACTGAAAGAGGGCACTGAAGCTTTCTTT
TRBJ1-1	.	TRBV28	.	CASRPDRGTEALF	TGTGCCAGCAGACCCGATCGAGGCACTGAGGCTCTCTTT
TRBJ2-2	.	TRBV12-5	.	CASGLVDSGVLFF	TGTGCTAGTGGTTTGGTGGACTCCGGGGTGCTGTTTTTT
TRBJ1-1	.	TRBV30	once	CAWSPGAGETFF	TGCGCCTGGAGTCCAGGGGCCGGTGAAACTTTCTTT
TRBJ2-3	.	TRBV29-1	.	CSVWISDTDTRYF	TGCAGCGTTTGGATCTCGGACACAGATACGCGGTATTTT
TRBJ2-6	.	TRBV6-5	.	CASSLWTSMKAGANVLTF	TGTGCCAGCAGTCTTTGGACATCGATGAAAGCTGGGGCCAACGTACTGACTTTC
TRBJ2-3	.	TRBV29-1	.	CRVPWGFHSTDTQYF	TGCAGGGTTCCATGGGGTTTTCATAGCACAGATACGCAGTATTTT
TRBJ2-1	.	TRBV11-2	.	CASSSASPGNEQSF	TGTGCCAGCAGTTCAGCGAGCCCTGGGAATGAACAGTCCTTC
TRBJ2-4	.	TRBV5-5	.	CVSRLEAGANIQYF	TGTGTCAGCAGACTAGAGGCCGGGGCGAACATTCAGTACTTC
TRBJ2-3	.	TRBV7-9	many	CASSPRQEADTQYF	TGTGCCAGCAGCCCGAGACAGGAGGCAGATACGCAGTATTTT
TRBJ1-5	.	TRBV28	.	CASSLSIRSYMSNQPQHF	TGTGCCAGCAGTTTAAGTATCCGCTCCTACATGAGCAATCAGCCCCAGCATTTT
TRBJ2-1	TRBD2	TRBV11-1	.	CASSLGLAREVDNVQFF	TGTGCCAGCAGCTTGGGACTAGCGAGAGAAGTTGACAATGTGCAGTTCTTC